The count of the clone carrying this T cell receptor (beta chain) is one. The sample is drawn from a study of shared clonotypes between healthy human individuals. The ends lost 3 bases at V and 0 bases at J; junction bases unmatched: 0. In germline, CDR1 is SGHVS, CDR2 FQNEAQ. CDR3 length: 16 residues. Produced via immunoSEQ multiplex PCR; TCRdb's table is partial and in-frame only. Of nearly 2 million clones listed, roughly 94% were seen once; the top ten hold around 1.2%. The naive CD8 population came from CD45RO-negative cells selected for CCR7, without terminally differentiated effector memory CD45RA+ cells.

The receptor was isolated from a man aged 18 to 30 in good health. The chain combines TRBV7-8 with TRBJ2-2; 11 nucleotides align to TRBD2. Sequencing input: naive CD8+ T cells sorted from blood. The CDR3 coding sequence is TGTGCCAGCAGCTTTAGCGGGGGGGCGAACACCGGGGAGCTGTTTTTT. It specifies CASSFSGGANTGELFF.